The rows below give T cell receptor beta chains drawn from one sample of a study of T-cell reconstitution after alpha-beta-depleted transplantation in children. TCRdb independently ran MiXCR on the PCR reads; one entry per CDR3 protein. The repertoire consists of 500,000 or so distinct CDR3 sequences, with approximately 32% occurring once and the leading ten covering more than 2%. The sample was PBMCs from the stem cell graft donor, taken from the stem cell graft. The source of these receptors is a human donor who donated a stem cell graft to a child with aplastic anemia. Both conserved end residues are part of each CDR3. The order of the fields is D gene, J gene, CDR3 length, V gene, clone size, CDR3 DNA, CDR3 protein. The D gene is left open where the match is weak. A row's size may be missing; if present it is once, few, many or a size class.

>NA|TRBJ1-2|13|TRBV29-1|few
TGCAGCACTTGGGTGGAGAAAAACTATGGCTACACCTTC
CSTWVEKNYGYTF
>TRBD1|TRBJ1-5|15|TRBV27|NA
TGTGCCAGCAGGGGGACAGATTATAGCAATCAGCCCCAGCATTTT
CASRGTDYSNQPQHF
>TRBD1|TRBJ1-1|16|TRBV28|NA
TGTGCCAGCAGTAGGACAGGGAGTGTTCTGAACACTGAAGCTTTCTTT
CASSRTGSVLNTEAFF
>NA|TRBJ1-6|16|TRBV20-1|few
TGCAGTGCGTCCCACTTGGGAAACTCCTATAATTCACCCCTCCACTTT
CSASHLGNSYNSPLHF
>NA|TRBJ2-3|14|TRBV5-1|NA
TGCGCCAGTAAAACGGACCCATCTACAGATACGCAGTATTTT
CASKTDPSTDTQYF
>NA|TRBJ2-1|14|TRBV2|NA
TGTGCCAGCAGTGATCCGATCTCCTACAATGAGCAGTTCTTC
CASSDPISYNEQFF
>TRBD1|TRBJ2-1|14|TRBV12-3/TRBV12-4|few
TGTGCCAGCAGGACAGGGGCGCGATACAATGAGCAGTTCTTC
CASRTGARYNEQFF
>NA|TRBJ2-1|12|TRBV20-1|NA
TGCAGTGCTGCGACTAGTTTCGGTGAGCAGTTCTTC
CSAATSFGEQFF
>NA|TRBJ2-3|16|TRBV12-2|NA
TGTGCAAGTCGCTTAGTCTCCGGGAAATGCACAGATACGCAGTATTTT
CASRLVSGKCTDTQYF
>TRBD2|TRBJ2-1|14|TRBV19|once
TGTGCCAGTAGTAAGACTAGCGGGGACAATGAGCAGTTCTTC
CASSKTSGDNEQFF
>NA|TRBJ1-1|13|TRBV5-4|NA
TGTGCCAGCAGCTTTCCACAGGGCGGTGAAGCTTTCTTT
CASSFPQGGEAFF
>TRBD2|TRBJ2-7|14|TRBV27|NA
TGTGCCAGTGCTGGAATAGCGGGAGCCCACGAGCAGTACTTC
CASAGIAGAHEQYF
>TRBD2|TRBJ2-7|15|TRBV6-2/TRBV6-3|NA
TGTGCCAGCAGTAAACTAGCGGGAGGTATCTACGAGCAGTACTTC
CASSKLAGGIYEQYF
>NA|TRBJ1-2|12|TRBV20-1|few
TGCAGTGCCATTAGACAGGAGGGTGGCTACACCTTC
CSAIRQEGGYTF
>NA|TRBJ2-3|12|TRBV7-9|NA
TGTGCCAGCAGCTTCCCGGTAGATACGCAGTATTTT
CASSFPVDTQYF
>TRBD1|TRBJ2-3|16|TRBV7-2|NA
TGTGCCAGCAGCCGCGGACAGGGTGGGGGCACAGATACGCAGTATTTT
CASSRGQGGGTDTQYF
>TRBD1|TRBJ1-2|17|TRBV6-5|NA
TGTGCCAGCAGTTACTGGGGACAGGGGGCAGCTAACTATGGCTACACCTTC
CASSYWGQGAANYGYTF
>TRBD1|TRBJ1-2|15|TRBV10-3|few
TGTGCCATCAGTGAGGGGCAGGGGGCCGCCTATGGCTACACCTTC
CAISEGQGAAYGYTF
>NA|TRBJ1-1|13|TRBV7-8|NA
TGTGCCAGCAGCTTAATGTCCGGAGGTGAAGCTTTCTTT
CASSLMSGGEAFF
>NA|TRBJ1-6|14|TRBV20-1|NA
TGCAGTGCTAGAGGGGGACCCTATAATTCACCCCTCCACTTT
CSARGGPYNSPLHF
>TRBD1|TRBJ2-2|16|TRBV28|once
TGTGCCAGCAGCCTCGGGACAGGGGTGAACACCGGGGAGCTGTTTTTT
CASSLGTGVNTGELFF
>TRBD2|TRBJ2-1|17|TRBV20-1|few
TGCAGTGCAACCTCTAGCGGGAGCAACCACCACTATAATGAGCAGTTCTTC
CSATSSGSNHHYNEQFF
>NA|TRBJ2-7|14|TRBV20-1|few
TGCAGTGCTAGAGCGGGGGGCCGCTCCTACGAGCAGTACTTC
CSARAGGRSYEQYF
>NA|TRBJ2-1|12|TRBV20-1|few
TGCAGTGCTAGTAAGAGAAACAATGAGCAGTTCTTC
CSASKRNNEQFF
>TRBD2|TRBJ2-1|16|TRBV5-1|NA
TGCGCCAGCAGCCCGACTAGCGGGGGCTCCTACAATGAGCAGTTCTTC
CASSPTSGGSYNEQFF
>TRBD1|TRBJ1-1|14|TRBV19|NA
TGTGCCAGTAGTACACAGGGGGTAGGGACTGAAGCTTTCTTT
CASSTQGVGTEAFF
>TRBD1|TRBJ2-1|19|TRBV5-1|NA
TGCGCCAGCCGAAGGGGACAGGGGTTAGGGGGGAAATCCTACAATGAGCAGTTCTTC
CASRRGQGLGGKSYNEQFF
>TRBD1|TRBJ1-1|15|TRBV7-2|NA
TGTGCCAGCAGCTACTGGGGACAGGGGAACACTGAAGCTTTCTTT
CASSYWGQGNTEAFF
>NA|TRBJ2-1|16|TRBV5-1|NA
TGCGCCAGCAGCTTGGCCTTCGGGAGTGGTGACAATGAGCAGTTCTTC
CASSLAFGSGDNEQFF
>TRBD1|TRBJ2-3|14|TRBV29-1|few
TGCAGCGTTGCCCTGGGACAGAACAGGGATACGCAGTATTTT
CSVALGQNRDTQYF
>NA|TRBJ1-2|14|TRBV12-5|few
TGTGCTAGTGGTTTGGGTACGGGAAACTATGGCTACACCTTC
CASGLGTGNYGYTF
>NA|TRBJ2-1|15|TRBV27|few
TGTGCCAGCAGTTCCCTCCCGGACTCGTACAATGAGCAGTTCTTC
CASSSLPDSYNEQFF
>TRBD1|TRBJ1-2|14|TRBV12-3/TRBV12-4|once
TGTGCCAGCAGGCCGCCCAGGGGGCGTTATGGCTACACCTTC
CASRPPRGRYGYTF
>NA|TRBJ1-5|15|TRBV20-1|NA
TGCAGTGCTAGATCGGGTGCAGGTCGTAATCAGCCCCAGCATTTT
CSARSGAGRNQPQHF
>NA|TRBJ2-7|13|TRBV20-1|few
TGCAGTGCCGCGACAGAAAGCTCCTACGAGCAGTACTTC
CSAATESSYEQYF
>TRBD2|TRBJ2-5|16|TRBV6-5|few
TGTGCCAGCAGTTCCGGACTAGCACCCTCCCAAGAGACCCAGTACTTC
CASSSGLAPSQETQYF
>NA|TRBJ1-1|14|TRBV5-1|few
TGCGCCAGCAGCTTGGATCTGTTGAACACTGAAGCTTTCTTT
CASSLDLLNTEAFF
>TRBD2|TRBJ2-7|15|TRBV20-1|NA
TGCAGCACTAAGCCGGGTGGCGGGAGCTCCTACGAGCAGTACTTC
CSTKPGGGSSYEQYF
>NA|TRBJ2-5|12|TRBV29-1|NA
TGCAGCGTTGATGGTACACCCGAGGGCCAGTACTTC
CSVDGTPEGQYF
>TRBD1|TRBJ2-3|15|TRBV9|NA
TGTGCCAGCAGCAAAGGGGGAACAGGGGGCGATACGCAGTATTTT
CASSKGGTGGDTQYF